Below, 17 T cell receptor beta chains from the same sample are listed, as sequenced in a study of CD8 T cells in ankylosing spondylitis. Via MiXCR, TCRdb re-called the 5' RACE reads, giving one row per CDR3 protein. The data show 220,000 or so distinct CDR3 sequences, about 10% seen once. The source material was blood, either unsorted or a sorted T cell fraction (not recorded which). The receptor set was obtained from a male donor with ankylosing spondylitis or in good health (not recorded which).

This clonotype showed up just a few times. V gene TRBV5-1 combines with J gene TRBJ2-3, with D possibly matching TRBD2 (6 bases). With 0 bases removed from V and 4 bases from J, the gap between germline ends came to 9 bases. Germline V lookup: CDR1 SGHRS, CDR2 YFSETQ. There are 14 residues in the CDR3. The CDR3 DNA sequence: TGCGCCAGCAGCTTGGGACTAGACGCAGATACGCAGTATTTT. Translation: CASSLGLDADTQYF.

This clonotype was seen repeatedly, ten times or more. DNA of the CDR3: TGTGCTAGTGTTCCCACGTGGCCTGGCAATCAGCCCCAGCATTTT. This gives the protein CASVPTWPGNQPQHF. The rearrangement links TRBV12-5 to TRBJ1-5; no reliable D call. The germline V and J ends were trimmed by 7 bases and 2 bases, with 15 bases remaining between them. CDR1 LGHNT and CDR2 FRNRAP come from the germline V gene. The CDR3 is 15 residues long.

As concerns this clonotype: The junction departs from germline at one end; a sequencing error may be responsible. The chain has TRBV5-1 and TRBJ1-5, with TRBD1 matching over 7 bases. CDR3 size: 15 residues. Germline assignment: CDR1 SGHRS and CDR2 YFSETQ. CDR3 protein: CGSSLGQFGNQPQHF. In DNA form, the CDR3 reads TGCGGCAGCAGCTTGGGACAGTTTGGCAATCAGCCCCAGCATTTT.

The CDR3: CASSLLAGDYNEQFF. Written as DNA, the CDR3 is TGCGCCAGCAGCTTGCTAGCGGGAGACTACAATGAGCAGTTCTTC. The rearrangement uses TRBV5-1 and TRBJ2-1, with TRBD2 matching over 10 bases. Germline lookup yields CDR1 SGHRS and CDR2 YFSETQ. This CDR3 region has 15 residues. The junction had 1 base not matched to a gene; V was cut back by 1 base and J by 3 bases.

Of note for this clonotype: A much larger clone differs by one base, so this may be a read error. The V call is TRBV20-1, the J call TRBJ2-1; the D gene is possibly TRBD2 (5 bases). The germline V gene encodes CDR1 DFQATT and CDR2 SNEGSKA (reference sequence). CDR3 length: 12 residues. V lost 6 bases to trimming and J lost 6 bases, with 12 bases between them. The CDR3 region is CSADRGSNEQFF. In DNA form, the CDR3 reads TGCAGTGCCGACCGGGGATCCAATGAGCAGTTCTTC.

The sample holds many counts of this clonotype. This rearrangement joins TRBV20-1 to TRBJ2-3, with TRBD2 as a possible D gene (6 bases). Between the trimmed V and J ends, which lost 3 bases and 4 bases, there was a span of 11 bases. The length of the CDR3 is 13 residues. Germline V gene sequence: CDR1 DFQATT, CDR2 SNEGSKA (reference sequence). CDR3 DNA: TGCAGTGCTAGCGGTGGGGGGTCAGATACGCAGTATTTT. Translated, it gives CSASGGGSDTQYF.

This clonotype appeared many times. The chain joins TRBV28 to TRBJ2-7; 8 bases are a match to TRBD1. V trimming: 7 bases; J trimming: 5 bases; junction bases outside the gene matches: 19. The CDR3 is 17 residues long. Per germline, CDR1 MDHEN and CDR2 SYDVKM. CDR3 nucleotides: TGTGCCAGCACCGTCGGGCGCTTTGGTACAGGGGGAAACGAGCAGTACTTC. Protein sequence: CASTVGRFGTGGNEQYF.

The chain is built from TRBV7-2 and TRBJ2-2; 9 bases are a match to TRBD2. This CDR3 is built from 15 residues. With V trimmed by 4 bases and J by 2 bases, 2 bases remained unmatched. Germline V CDR1 and CDR2: SGHTA, FQGNSA. The CDR3 bases are TGTGCCAGCAGCTCTAGCGGGGTTAACACCGGGGAGCTGTTTTTT. This gives the protein CASSSSGVNTGELFF.

Note on this clonotype: A much larger clone differs by one base, so this may be a read error. The V gene is TRBV7-9, the J gene TRBJ1-1; D is unclear. The CDR3 has 14 amino acids. Germline values: CDR1 SEHNR, CDR2 FQNEAQ (reference sequence). CDR3 sequence (DNA): TGTGCCAGCATCTTAGCGCTAGGGAACACTGAAGCTTTCTTT. Translation: CASILALGNTEAFF.

This clonotype was recorded many times. This sequence joins TRBV4-2 and TRBJ2-1; TRBD2 matches 7 bases. Germline values: CDR1 LGHNA, CDR2 YNFKEQ. The CDR3 consists of 12 residues. Trimming took 5 bases from V and 8 from J; bases not matched to a gene: 3. The CDR3 is CASSSAGDEQFF. In DNA form, the CDR3 reads TGTGCCAGCAGCTCGGCGGGAGATGAGCAGTTCTTC.

This clonotype was seen repeatedly, ten times or more. This rearrangement joins TRBV6-5 to TRBJ2-2; D perhaps matches TRBD1 (6 bases). With 0 bases removed from V and 7 bases from J, the gap between germline ends came to 15 bases. This CDR3 comprises 16 residues. Germline loops: CDR1 MNHEY, CDR2 SVGAGI. CDR3 nucleotide sequence: TGTGCCAGCAGTTACTCGACTGTACAGGGTGTCGGGGAGCTGTTTTTT. The encoded protein is CASSYSTVQGVGELFF.

Remarks on this clonotype: One base away lies a much larger clone, so this may be a sequencing read error. The rearrangement uses TRBV20-1 and TRBJ2-1; TRBD2 agrees at 8 bases. With the DNA end fitting TRBJ2-7 better, the J assignment may be wrong. Germline CDR1 is DFQATT and CDR2 is SNEGSKA (reference sequence). The CDR3 loop spans 15 amino acids. CDR3 bases: TGCAGTGCTAGAGAAATAGGACTAGCACACAATGAGCAGTACTTC. Translation: CSAREIGLAHNEQYF.

The chain employs TRBV12-3 or TRBV12-4 and TRBJ2-7; 8 bases map to TRBD1. V trimming: 5 bases; J trimming: 4 bases; junction bases outside the gene matches: 7. The CDR3 consists of 14 residues. The CDR3, as DNA: TGTGCCAGCAGTCATGGACAGGGATGGTACGAGCAGTACTTC. This sequence encodes CASSHGQGWYEQYF.

This clonotype was seen repeatedly, ten times or more. This chain connects TRBV7-9 to TRBJ1-4; 7 bases are shared with TRBD1. CDR1 SEHNR and CDR2 FQNEAQ come from the germline V gene (reference sequence). This CDR3 region has 16 residues. V trimming: 0 bases; J trimming: 7 bases; junction bases outside the gene matches: 8. The CDR3 coding sequence is TGTGCCAGCAGCTTAGCAGCCCCACAGGGGAGTGAAAAACTGTTTTTT. It translates to CASSLAAPQGSEKLFF.

This clonotype was counted many times. The chain employs TRBV21-1 and TRBJ2-7; TRBD1, the table's D call, lacks a check against the DNA. TRBV21-1 is a recognized pseudogene. This CDR3 spans 15 amino acids. The CDR3, as DNA: TGTGCCAGCAGCTTCTGGGACAGGAGAACCTACGAGCAGTACTTC. This sequence encodes CASSFWDRRTYEQYF.

This clonotype was picked up many times. The V and J genes are TRBV5-1 and TRBJ1-1; 8 bases align to TRBD1. The germline V gene encodes CDR1 SGHRS and CDR2 YFSETQ. The V and J ends lost 7 bases and 1 base, in that order; junction bases with no gene match: 6. The CDR3 loop spans 14 amino acids. CDR3 coding DNA: TGCGCCAGCCACAAAACAGGGGGGAACACTGAAGCTTTCTTT. Its protein is CASHKTGGNTEAFF.

This clonotype has at least ten counts. The chain employs TRBV5-1 and TRBJ2-3, with 11 bases lining up with TRBD1. There are 15 residues in the CDR3. V shed 4 bases, J shed 4 bases, and the junction held 5 bases outside the gene matches. Germline V gives CDR1 SGHRS, CDR2 YFSETQ. The CDR3, as DNA: TGCGCCAGCAGCCCGGGACAGGGGGAGGCAGATACGCAGTATTTT. This codes for CASSPGQGEADTQYF.